The TCR beta chain under discussion was sequenced for a study of blood T cells in healthy people across ages. Study-wide results and caveats: Diversity of TCR beta per million T cells declined in a roughly linear way with age. Changes in expanded clonotypes were possibly confounded, as the CMV status of donors was unknown.

The V end was cut by 5 bases, the J end by 1 base, with 14 bases between. The germline CDR1 and CDR2 sequences are DFQATT and SNEGSKA (reference sequence). This CDR3 is built from 14 residues. A second about 6 to 12 cycle PCR used barcoded and J-beta primers. TCRdb re-called the 5' RACE reads with MiXCR, one entry per CDR3 protein. The sample has hundreds of thousands of distinct CDR3 sequences, 40% to 50% seen once. This clonotype has ten or more counts. Antigen: not known. Each donor's blood draw was roughly 10 milliliters of peripheral blood. The chain joins TRBV20-1 to TRBJ2-5; D possibly uses TRBD1 or TRBD2 (5 bases each). The TCR comes from a man older than 75 in good health. The sequenced material came from blood. CDR3 in DNA: TGCAGTGCTGGCATCGGGACCACCCAAGAGACCCAGTACTTC. Its translation is CSAGIGTTQETQYF.